These 20 T cell receptor beta chains were sequenced from one sample in a study of response to subunit inactivated influenza vaccine. From the RT-PCR reads, TCRdb called clonotypes with MiXCR, one entry per CDR3 protein. Of fewer than 650,000 distinct CDR3 sequences in the sample, around 13% are singletons; the top ten hold about an eighth. This specimen was PBMCs from blood, taken 40 to 50 days after vaccination. The receptors were sampled from a man aged 50 or older who received an inactivated influenza vaccine.

This chain joins TRBV3-1 and TRBJ2-2; maybe TRBD1 (6 bases). V lost 3 bases to trimming and J lost 5 bases, with 13 bases between them. The length of the CDR3 is 15 residues. CDR1 and CDR2 from the germline V gene are LGHDT and YNNKEL (reference sequence). Here the CDR3 reads CASSQRTGKTGELFF. CDR3 bases: TGTGCCAGCAGCCAGAGAACAGGGAAGACCGGGGAGCTGTTTTTT. Complete variable domain (other parts from reference TRBV3-1 and TRBJ2-2): DTAVSQTPKYLVTQMGNDKSIKCEQNLGHDTMYWYKQDSKKFLKIMFSYNNKELIINETVPNRFSPKSPDKAHLNLHINSLELGDSAVYFCASSQRTGKTGELFFGEGSRLTVL.

CDR3 nucleotides: TGTGCCAGCAGTGCACGGATCATGAACACTGAAGCTTTCTTT. Protein sequence: CASSARIMNTEAFF. This rearrangement joins TRBV6-1 to TRBJ1-1; D is unresolved. V was shortened by 4 bases and J by 0 bases, with 9 bases between the two germline ends. Per germline, CDR1 MNHNS and CDR2 SASEGT. This CDR3 contains 14 residues.

This clonotype showed up many times. The chain employs TRBV5-5 and TRBJ2-1; TRBD2 matches 14 bases. J gave up 8 bases and V 4 bases, and 2 bases lay outside the gene matches. The V gene's germline CDR1 is SGHKS and CDR2 YYEKEE (reference sequence). The CDR3 covers 14 residues. Written as DNA, the CDR3 is TGTGCCAGCAGCGGGACTAGCGGGAGCTATGAGCAGTTCTTC. Translated, it gives CASSGTSGSYEQFF.

This chain joins TRBV12-3 or TRBV12-4 and TRBJ2-1; maybe TRBD2 (5 bases). V gave up 6 bases and J gave up 0 bases, with 15 bases separating them. The CDR3 spans 16 residues. CDR3 loop: CASRGIVGSSYNEQFF. The CDR3 coding sequence is TGTGCCAGCAGGGGTATAGTAGGGAGCTCCTACAATGAGCAGTTCTTC.

The V and J genes are TRBV5-5 and TRBJ2-5, with TRBD1 matching over 12 bases. CDR3 length equals 16 residues. Germline V gives CDR1 SGHKS, CDR2 YYEKEE (reference sequence). Germline trimming cut 4 bases from V and 5 bases from J; bases unmatched to any gene: 9. This chain's CDR3 is CASSKGQGARGETQYF. The DNA for the CDR3 is TGTGCCAGCAGCAAGGGACAGGGGGCGCGTGGGGAGACCCAGTACTTC.

This clonotype was observed a single time. The junction does not match germline at one end; this may be a read error. The chain links TRBV11-2 to TRBJ2-1; no firm D call. From germline, CDR1 is SGHAT and CDR2 FQNNGV. The CDR3 is made up of 15 amino acids. The CDR3: CASSLATPLYIEQFF. The CDR3 DNA is TGTGCCAGCAGCTTAGCGACTCCCCTCTACATTGAGCAGTTCTTC.

The chain links TRBV5-4 to TRBJ2-5; 7 bases agree with TRBD2. The V gene's germline CDR1 is SGHNT and CDR2 YYREEE (reference sequence). CDR3 length equals 14 residues. V lost 4 bases, J lost 4 bases, and 7 bases stayed unmatched. CDR3 sequence: CASSPTSGGETQYF. DNA for the CDR3: TGTGCCAGCAGCCCGACGTCGGGGGGAGAGACCCAGTACTTC.

This sequence joins TRBV11-2 and TRBJ2-3, with 9 nucleotides matching TRBD1. With V trimmed by 5 bases and J by 9 bases, 6 bases remained unmatched. The CDR3 loop spans 13 amino acids. Germline V gives CDR1 SGHAT, CDR2 FQNNGV. CDR3 protein: CASSRTGVETQYF. CDR3 DNA sequence: TGTGCCAGCAGCAGGACAGGGGTGGAGACGCAGTATTTT.

This clonotype came up many times. This chain uses TRBV11-1 with TRBJ2-3, with 9 bases that match TRBD2. The junction had 16 bases not matched to a gene; V was cut back by 1 base and J by 5 bases. Germline CDR1 is SGHAT and CDR2 is FQDESV (reference sequence). The CDR3 consists of 19 residues. The DNA for the CDR3 is TGTGCCAGCAGCTTAGGGTTGGGGCTAGCGGGACCCGTAGAAGATACGCAGTATTTT. This sequence encodes CASSLGLGLAGPVEDTQYF.

The chain employs TRBV2 and TRBJ2-3; 9 nucleotides align to TRBD2. The CDR3 spans 14 residues. V shed 4 bases and J 4 bases; nucleotides not matched to a gene: 3. Germline CDR1 is SNHLY and CDR2 is FYNNEI. The CDR3 bases are TGTGCCAGCAGTGCACTAGCGGGCTCAGATACGCAGTATTTT. This translates into CASSALAGSDTQYF.

V gene TRBV7-2 combines with J gene TRBJ1-2; TRBD1 aligns across 10 bases. The CDR3 is 15 residues long. Germline CDR1 and CDR2: SGHTA and FQGNSA. J lost 4 bases, V lost 5 bases, and 7 bases had no gene match. The CDR3 here is CASSQTGTGAYGYTF. The CDR3, as DNA: TGTGCCAGCAGCCAAACGGGGACAGGGGCCTATGGCTACACCTTC. Full variable domain (outside the CDR3, taken from reference TRBV7-2 and TRBJ1-2): GAGVSQSPSNKVTEKGKDVELRCDPISGHTALYWYRQSLGQGLEFLIYFQGNSAPDKSGLPSDRFSAERTGGSVSTLTIQRTQQEDSAVYLCASSQTGTGAYGYTFGSGTRLTVV.

This clonotype was recorded a few times. This chain links TRBV15 with TRBJ2-7, with 7 bases that match TRBD1. The CDR3 runs to 16 residues. CDR1 is LNHNV, CDR2 YYDKDF, per germline (reference sequence). J lost 5 bases, V lost 3 bases, and 13 bases had no gene match. The CDR3 spells CATSSHSTGPQNEQYF. The CDR3 DNA reads as TGTGCCACCAGCAGCCACTCGACAGGGCCACAAAACGAGCAGTACTTC.

This clonotype was detected only a few times. The chain couples TRBV20-1 to TRBJ2-2, with 12 bases fitting TRBD2. J lost 4 bases, V lost 1 base, and 1 base had no gene match. Per germline, CDR1 DFQATT and CDR2 SNEGSKA (reference sequence). The length of the CDR3 is 15 residues. The CDR3 protein is CSARASGRATGELFF. The CDR3 nucleotides are TGCAGTGCTAGAGCTAGCGGGAGGGCCACCGGGGAGCTGTTTTTT.

This clonotype has just a few counts. This chain links TRBV5-1 with TRBJ2-5; 7 positions match TRBD2. Germline lookup yields CDR1 SGHRS and CDR2 YFSETQ. This CDR3 has 14 amino acids. Trimming cost V 5 bases and J 5 bases; bases outside gene matches: 9. The CDR3 coding sequence is TGCGCCAGCAGGCCTAGCGGCGCGGGGGAGACCCAGTACTTC. This sequence encodes CASRPSGAGETQYF.

The V gene is TRBV27, the J gene TRBJ2-5; TRBD2 matches 11 bases. Trimming removed 8 bases from V and 4 bases from J; junction bases left unmatched: 9. The germline V gene has CDR1 MNHEY and CDR2 SMNVEV (reference sequence). The CDR3 extends over 15 amino acids. This chain's CDR3 is CASDNVAGGIETQYF. The CDR3 DNA is TGTGCCAGCGATAACGTAGCGGGAGGGATAGAGACCCAGTACTTC.

This clonotype was seen a few times. The chain couples TRBV7-2 to TRBJ2-2; D may be TRBD2 (5 bases). Germline-derived CDR1 and CDR2 are SGHTA and FQGNSA. There are 13 residues in the CDR3. V dropped 5 bases and J dropped 6 bases, with 10 bases sitting between them. The CDR3 is CASSPDWAGELFF. The CDR3 bases are TGTGCCAGCAGCCCGGACTGGGCCGGGGAGCTGTTTTTT.

This clonotype came up many times. The chain links TRBV10-3 to TRBJ2-5, with D uncertain. The CDR3 totals 12 residues. Germline CDR1 is ENHRY and CDR2 is SYGVKD. V was cut by 8 bases and J by 5 bases, with 12 bases left in between. The CDR3 loop is CAIAKTQETQYF. The DNA of the CDR3 is TGTGCCATCGCCAAGACCCAGGAGACCCAGTACTTC.

This clonotype was recorded at least ten times. V gene TRBV12-3 or TRBV12-4 combines with J gene TRBJ2-5; D may match TRBD1 or TRBD2 (5 bases each). CDR3 length equals 14 residues. Between the trimmed V and J ends, which lost 5 bases and 3 bases, there was a span of 13 bases. DNA for the CDR3: TGTGCCAGCAGTCGGGCCGGGACGGAAGAGACCCAGTACTTC. Protein product: CASSRAGTEETQYF.

This clonotype was observed many times. The rearrangement uses TRBV5-1 and TRBJ2-5, with 11 nucleotides matching TRBD2. From germline, CDR1 is SGHRS and CDR2 YFSETQ. The length of the CDR3 is 18 residues. The V and J ends lost 0 bases and 4 bases, in that order; junction bases with no gene match: 11. Here the CDR3 DNA reads TGCGCCAGCAGCTTGGGACAGCTAGCGGGAGGACAGGGAGAGACCCAGTACTTC. It codes for CASSLGQLAGGQGETQYF.

V gene TRBV19 combines with J gene TRBJ2-4; no clear D. The V end lost 7 bases, the J end lost 10 bases, and 11 bases lay between the germline ends. The CDR3 has 11 amino acids. The V gene's germline CDR1 is LNHDA and CDR2 SQIVND (reference sequence). The CDR3 here is CASKVAGIQYF. CDR3 coding DNA: TGTGCCAGTAAGGTAGCCGGGATTCAGTACTTC.